The clone carrying this T cell receptor beta chain was found once. Antigen specificity is unknown. Repertoires were generated with immunoSEQ multiplex PCR, while TCRdb's copy carries only in-frame clones and drops some. The table has approximately 53,000 clones, 75% to 90% seen once. About 2 micrograms of genomic DNA (from cryopreserved PBMCs) were used for TCR beta libraries. This sample was included in a study of cytotoxic CD8 clonotypes in ibrutinib-treated CLL. Germline loops: CDR1 LGHNA, CDR2 YSLEER. The CDR3 length is 13 residues. Trimming stripped 0 bases from V and 9 bases from J, with 11 bases between. Regarding the study as a whole: Researchers report that baseline clonality outpaced age-matched healthy donors and tracked circulating CD8+ T-cell counts.

This specimen consisted of PBMCs, obtained after 24 months of ibrutinib treatment. The chain has TRBV4-3 and TRBJ2-5; D might be TRBD1 or TRBD2, each matching 5 bases. The clonotype comes from a human donor with chronic lymphocytic leukemia. For the CDR3, the DNA is TGCGCCAGCAGCCAAGATACCGGGGCGGCCCAGTACTTC. Its translation: CASSQDTGAAQYF.